This T cell receptor (beta chain) derives from a study of tumor and adjacent non-tumor tissue in lung cancer. Findings and limits, study-wide: In normal lung, the top 100 clones were significantly more dominant than in tumor. Compared with tumor, normal lung showed significantly lower TCR diversity. Tumor TCR diversity, when higher, was linked to shorter survival.

A modified ARM-PCR protocol with three rounds of nested PCR amplified TCRbeta. TCRdb re-called the multiplex PCR reads through MiXCR, storing one row per CDR3 protein. This table holds 100,000 to 150,000 distinct CDR3 sequences, 66% found once. The template was RNA from unsorted bulk tissue. Details on this clonotype: Its specificity is unknown. One junction end does not reproduce the germline sequence, and a read error may be involved.

This CDR3 spans 17 amino acids. Germline V gene lookup returns CDR1 LGHNA and CDR2 YSLEER. The V and J genes are TRBV4-3 and TRBJ1-2, with D perhaps TRBD1 (5 bases). The specimen sequenced was lung tumor tissue. The origin of this receptor is a man in his thirties or forties with non-small cell lung cancer. CDR3: CASNQDLAGRTGGDYTF. In DNA, the CDR3 is TGCGCCAGCAACCAAGACTTGGCGGGCAGGACGGGGGGTGACTACACCTTC.